This entry is about one TCR beta chain. The source of the sample is a study of blood T cell repertoires in COVID-19. In the study overall: Whether acute or convalescent, the COVID-19 samples came from the United States, Italy and Spain.

Seattle's enrolled individuals joined amid active infection and were then monitored longitudinally. The CDR3 is 14 amino acids. Germline trimming cut 0 bases from V and 5 bases from J; bases unmatched to any gene: 6. Looked up from germline, CDR1 is GTSNPN and CDR2 is SVGIG (reference sequence). In the authors' workflow: Amplification with reference gene primers provided the estimates of nucleated cell counts. Assay used: immunoSEQ multiplex PCR; TCRdb lists only in-frame clones, some missing. V, J and clone size derive from that table, while D and trimming were established from the DNA sequence. The repertoire includes around 49,000 clones, 80% to 85% of them detected once, and about a fifth sits in the top ten.

The sequence was obtained from a woman over 75 with COVID-19, enrolled during active disease. The chain carries TRBV30 and TRBJ1-2; 7 bases agree with TRBD1. The sequencing input was peripheral blood. CDR3 in DNA: TGTGCCTGGAGTGTAGATCAGGGGGTATATGGCTACACCTTC. Translating it yields CAWSVDQGVYGYTF.